A selection of T cell receptor beta chains follows, all from one sample in a study of T cell responses to AZD1222 COVID-19 vaccine. Sequenced by immunoSEQ multiplex PCR; TCRdb stores in-frame clones only, minus some. The sample has under 150,000 clones; approximately 88% are singletons. The sample was peripheral blood, taken on day 0 of AZD1222 vaccination. These receptors were obtained from an adult in good health. CDR3s include the opening cysteine and the closing phenylalanine or tryptophan. A D gene is named only where the DNA matches it firmly. Clone sizes are given selectively: once, few, many, or a class where the clone is expanded.

v_gene: TRBV5-4
d_gene: -
abundance: -
j_gene: TRBJ2-5
CDR3nt: TGTGCCAGCAGCTTGGAGATAGACCCTCGAGAGACCCAGTACTTC
CDR3aa: CASSLEIDPRETQYF

v_gene: TRBV2
d_gene: -
abundance: -
j_gene: TRBJ1-6
CDR3nt: TGTGCCAGCAGTTGGGCAGGGGCGGATAATTCACCCCTCCACTTT
CDR3aa: CASSWAGADNSPLHF

v_gene: TRBV5-1
d_gene: -
abundance: few
j_gene: TRBJ1-1
CDR3nt: TGCGCCAGCAGCTTGTTGGGGGCTTTGAACACTGAAGCTTTCTTT
CDR3aa: CASSLLGALNTEAFF

v_gene: TRBV27
d_gene: -
abundance: -
j_gene: TRBJ2-5
CDR3nt: TGTGCCAGCAGCAGAGGAATCATGGAGACCCAGTACTTC
CDR3aa: CASSRGIMETQYF

v_gene: TRBV6-5
d_gene: -
abundance: -
j_gene: TRBJ1-6
CDR3nt: TGTGCCAGCAGCCCCACCCGGGGGAGGTCCCTCCACTTT
CDR3aa: CASSPTRGRSLHF

v_gene: TRBV27
d_gene: -
abundance: -
j_gene: TRBJ1-2
CDR3nt: TGTGCCAGCAGTTTTGCTGAAAGCTATGGCTACACCTTC
CDR3aa: CASSFAESYGYTF

v_gene: TRBV18
d_gene: -
abundance: -
j_gene: TRBJ2-3
CDR3nt: TGTGCCAGCTCACCCCAGGGATTGACTAGCACAGATACGCAGTATTTT
CDR3aa: CASSPQGLTSTDTQYF

v_gene: TRBV7-9
d_gene: -
abundance: -
j_gene: TRBJ1-4
CDR3nt: TGTGCCAGCAGCTCGGCGTCAACTAATGAAAAACTGTTTTTT
CDR3aa: CASSSASTNEKLFF

v_gene: TRBV7-2
d_gene: TRBD1
abundance: -
j_gene: TRBJ2-6
CDR3nt: TGTGCCAGCAGCGAACGACAGGGCTGGTCTGGGGCCAACGTCCTGACTTTC
CDR3aa: CASSERQGWSGANVLTF

v_gene: TRBV23-1
d_gene: -
abundance: once
j_gene: TRBJ2-7
CDR3nt: TGCGCCAGCAACGACCGATTCGACTACGAGCAGTACTTC
CDR3aa: CASNDRFDYEQYF

v_gene: TRBV7-9
d_gene: -
abundance: -
j_gene: TRBJ1-2
CDR3nt: TGTGCCAGCACCTTATATGGCGGGCCCGTCGGCTACACCTTC
CDR3aa: CASTLYGGPVGYTF

v_gene: TRBV29-1
d_gene: -
abundance: -
j_gene: TRBJ2-7
CDR3nt: TGCAGCGTTGCCGGGGGTTCGTACGAGCAGTACTTC
CDR3aa: CSVAGGSYEQYF

v_gene: TRBV5-5
d_gene: -
abundance: once
j_gene: TRBJ2-2
CDR3nt: TGTGCCAGCAGACCCCCCCCAGCGGGCTCCCCCGGGGAGCTGTTTTTT
CDR3aa: CASRPPPAGSPGELFF

v_gene: TRBV6-1
d_gene: -
abundance: -
j_gene: TRBJ1-2
CDR3nt: TGTGCCAGCAGTGCAAGGGTGAGCTATGGCTACACCTTC
CDR3aa: CASSARVSYGYTF

v_gene: TRBV6-5
d_gene: TRBD1
abundance: -
j_gene: TRBJ1-6
CDR3nt: TGTGCCAGCAGTTACTCGGGGACAGGGGGCCTTTTGCCCCTCCACTTT
CDR3aa: CASSYSGTGGLLPLHF